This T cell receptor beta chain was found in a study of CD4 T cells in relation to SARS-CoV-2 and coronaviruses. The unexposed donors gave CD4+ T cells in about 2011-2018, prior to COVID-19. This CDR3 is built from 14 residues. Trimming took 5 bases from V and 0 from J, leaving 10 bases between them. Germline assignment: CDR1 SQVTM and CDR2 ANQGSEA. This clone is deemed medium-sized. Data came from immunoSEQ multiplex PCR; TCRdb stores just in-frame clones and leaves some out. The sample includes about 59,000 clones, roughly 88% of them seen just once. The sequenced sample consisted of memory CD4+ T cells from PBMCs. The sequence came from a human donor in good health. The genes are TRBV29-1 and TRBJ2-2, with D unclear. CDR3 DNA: TGCAGCGTTACGACACACGCGAACACCGGGGAGCTGTTTTTT. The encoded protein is CSVTTHANTGELFF.